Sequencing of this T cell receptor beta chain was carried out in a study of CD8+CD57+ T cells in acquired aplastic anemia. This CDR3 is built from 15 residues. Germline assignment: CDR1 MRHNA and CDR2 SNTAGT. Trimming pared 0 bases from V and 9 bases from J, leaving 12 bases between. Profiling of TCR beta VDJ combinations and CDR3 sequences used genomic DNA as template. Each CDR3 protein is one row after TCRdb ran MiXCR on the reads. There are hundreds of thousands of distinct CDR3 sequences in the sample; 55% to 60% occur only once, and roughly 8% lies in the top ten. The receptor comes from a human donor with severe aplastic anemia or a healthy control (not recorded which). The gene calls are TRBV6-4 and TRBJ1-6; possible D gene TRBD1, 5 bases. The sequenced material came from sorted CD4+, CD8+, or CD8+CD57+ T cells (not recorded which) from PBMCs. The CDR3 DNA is TGTGCCAGCAGTGACTCGACAGACCGCCGTTCACCCCTCCACTTT. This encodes CASSDSTDRRSPLHF.